The entry below describes one T cell receptor beta chain. The antigen is undetermined. The record originates from a study of shared clonotypes between healthy human individuals. The wider study: Aged 18 to 49, the donors were a couple of women and three men. A donor's plate count was three for CD4 naive and three for CD4 memory; CD8 naive had two and CD8 memory one. Points from the study as a whole: The sharing of 5% to 6.5% of naive CD4 clonotypes was seen across a handful of donors.

Naive CD8 populations comprised CD45RO-negative cells positively selected for CCR7, excluding terminally differentiated effector memory CD45RA+ cells. Clones were sequenced by immunoSEQ multiplex PCR, and TCRdb holds only the in-frame ones, with some missing. The sample shows a few million clones, about 93% of them seen only once. The CDR3 has 14 amino acids. Germline V lookup: CDR1 SGDLS, CDR2 YYNGEE. With 0 bases removed from V and 7 bases from J, the gap between germline ends came to 11 bases. The gene calls are TRBV9 and TRBJ2-1; D is ambiguous. The sequence came from a man aged 18-30 years in good health. Some clones in this sample may be carry-over from other donors' samples. Material: naive CD8+ T cells from PBMCs. The CDR3 bases are TGTGCCAGCAGCGTAGCTGGGTCTCTAAATGAGCAGTTCTTC. Its translation: CASSVAGSLNEQFF.